The 8 T cell receptor beta chains below all came from one sample that was sequenced in a study of preoperative IRX-2 immunotherapy in early breast cancer. TCRdb's copy holds only in-frame clones and misses some; the assay was immunoSEQ multiplex PCR. The data contain some 30,000 clones, 89% of them singletons. Treatment described: preoperative locoregional IRX-2 cytokine immunotherapy. The specimen comprised tumor tissue, sampled after IRX-2 immunotherapy. Source of these receptors: a human donor with breast cancer.

The chain uses TRBV1 and TRBJ2-2; no check of the table's D call, TRBD1, against the DNA was made. TRBV1 is a recognized pseudogene. This CDR3 is 16 amino acids long. CDR3 residues: CASSRGQGAATGELFF. In DNA form, the CDR3 reads TGCGCCAGCAGCCGTGGACAGGGGGCGGCCACCGGGGAGCTGTTTTTT.

This clone was detected once. The chain carries TRBV7-1 and TRBJ2-5; D uncertain. TRBV7-1 is an open reading frame, and its role is uncertain. CDR3 length: 13 residues. The V end was cut by 5 bases, the J end by 7 bases, with 14 bases between. The CDR3, as DNA: TGTGCCAGCAGCGTACAAGGAATGGGGACCCAGTACTTC. This encodes CASSVQGMGTQYF.

The gene calls are TRBV19 and TRBJ1-5; possible D gene TRBD1, 6 bases. The germline CDR1 and CDR2 sequences are LNHDA and SQIVND (reference sequence). CDR3 length: 13 residues. The V end lost 6 bases, the J end lost 4 bases, and 10 bases lay between the germline ends. In nucleotides, the CDR3 is TGTGCCAGTAGGGGAACAGGGAATCAGCCCCAGCATTTT. This encodes CASRGTGNQPQHF. Full variable domain (missing parts from reference TRBV19 and TRBJ1-5): DGGITQSPKYLFRKEGQNVTLSCEQNLNHDAMYWYRQDPGQGLRLIYYSQIVNDFQKGDIAEGYSVSREKKESFPLTVTSAQKNPTAFYLCASRGTGNQPQHFGDGTRLSIL.

This rearrangement joins TRBV6-8 to TRBJ2-7, with D tentatively TRBD1 (6 bases). The CDR3 runs to 15 residues. Trimming took off 7 bases at V and 4 bases at J, with 20 bases between the two ends. Germline V gives CDR1 MNHGY, CDR2 SAAAGT. The CDR3 loop is CASTPATGAPYEQYF. The CDR3 DNA sequence: TGTGCCAGCACCCCAGCGACAGGCGCACCGTACGAGCAGTACTTC.

The genes are TRBV5-1 and TRBJ2-4; no clear D. CDR1 and CDR2 (germline): SGHRS, YFSETQ. V shed 0 bases and J shed 4 bases, with 8 bases lying between them. This CDR3 spans 14 amino acids. CDR3 loop: CASSLAEAKNIQYF. Written as DNA, the CDR3 is TGCGCCAGCAGCTTGGCCGAAGCAAAAAACATTCAGTACTTC.

The chain links TRBV7-7 to TRBJ1-2, with 9 bases lining up with TRBD1. The V segment lost 5 bases and the J segment 6 bases; nucleotides outside the gene matches: 10. The CDR3 runs to 15 residues. Looked up from germline, CDR1 is SSHAT and CDR2 is FNYEAQ (reference sequence). The CDR3 loop is CASSQGQGSEHGYTF. DNA of the CDR3: TGTGCCAGCAGCCAGGGACAGGGAAGTGAGCATGGCTACACCTTC.

This chain connects TRBV14 to TRBJ2-4; possibly TRBD2 for D (5 bases). Trimming shortened V by 1 base and J by 1 base, and 20 bases separated the two germline ends. Germline CDR1 is SGHDN and CDR2 is FVKESK. The CDR3 runs to 19 residues. CDR3 bases: TGTGCCAGCAGCCAAGGCTGGTTGGAGGTAGACTATGCCAAAAACATTCAGTACTTC. It yields the protein CASSQGWLEVDYAKNIQYF.

V and J are TRBV5-1 and TRBJ2-3, with TRBD1 matching over 12 bases. V lost 4 bases, J lost 5 bases, and 8 bases stayed unmatched. Germline CDR1 SGHRS, CDR2 YFSETQ. The CDR3 length is 16 residues. As DNA, the CDR3 is TGCGCCAGCAGCCCTTGGGGACAGGGGGCCGAAGATACGCAGTATTTT. It encodes CASSPWGQGAEDTQYF.